A selection of T cell receptor beta chains follows, all from one sample in a study of vaccination effects on CD4 cells after COVID-19. These TCRs are of unknown antigen specificity. Only in-frame clones appear in the TCRdb table, and some are missing; sequencing was by immunoSEQ multiplex PCR. The sample shows about 71,000 clones, approximately 70% of them seen only once. This specimen consisted of CD4+ T cells from PBMCs cultured with HCoV-OC43 spike peptides, obtained before COVID-19 vaccination. These receptors were collected from a human donor who received a COVID-19 vaccine. The CDR3 runs from the conserved cysteine through the conserved F or W. D genes are given only for firm matches. Clone size is stated in some rows and not others, as once, few, many or a class when expanded.

v_gene: TRBV9
abundance: -
len: 15
d_gene: -
j_gene: TRBJ2-1
CDR3nt: TGTGCCAGCAGCGTAGGTGCGAGCTCCTACAATGAGCAGTTCTTC
CDR3aa: CASSVGASSYNEQFF

v_gene: TRBV4-1
abundance: -
len: 14
d_gene: TRBD1
j_gene: TRBJ2-5
CDR3nt: TGCGCCAGCAGCCGAGACAGGGTCCAAGAGACCCAGTACTTC
CDR3aa: CASSRDRVQETQYF

v_gene: TRBV12-3/TRBV12-4
abundance: -
len: 12
d_gene: -
j_gene: TRBJ2-5
CDR3nt: TGTGCCAGCAGTTCGGGACAAGAGACCCAGTACTTC
CDR3aa: CASSSGQETQYF

v_gene: TRBV5-8
abundance: few
len: 16
d_gene: TRBD2
j_gene: TRBJ2-3
CDR3nt: TGTGCCAGCCCCACCGCTAGCGGGGCAATCACAGATACGCAGTATTTT
CDR3aa: CASPTASGAITDTQYF

v_gene: TRBV2
abundance: -
len: 11
d_gene: -
j_gene: TRBJ1-4
CDR3nt: TGTGCCAGCGGCGGGGCTGAAAAACTGTTTTTT
CDR3aa: CASGGAEKLFF

v_gene: TRBV5-6
abundance: -
len: 14
d_gene: -
j_gene: TRBJ1-2
CDR3nt: TGTGCCAGCAGCTCTTTCACAACCCAAAATGGCTACACCTTC
CDR3aa: CASSSFTTQNGYTF

v_gene: TRBV6-1
abundance: few
len: 16
d_gene: TRBD1
j_gene: TRBJ1-5
CDR3nt: TGTGCCAGCAGTGACATAACAAGGGGGCCGAATCAGCCCCAGCATTTT
CDR3aa: CASSDITRGPNQPQHF

v_gene: TRBV5-1
abundance: few
len: 16
d_gene: -
j_gene: TRBJ1-1
CDR3nt: TGCGCCAGCAGCTGGCGGGCAGGGTCTGGTGGCACTGAAGCTTTCTTT
CDR3aa: CASSWRAGSGGTEAFF

v_gene: TRBV2
abundance: few
len: 16
d_gene: TRBD1
j_gene: TRBJ1-3
CDR3nt: TGTGCCAGCAGTGATCGGACAGGGGGCCCTGGAAACACCATATATTTT
CDR3aa: CASSDRTGGPGNTIYF

v_gene: TRBV5-1
abundance: -
len: 14
d_gene: TRBD1
j_gene: TRBJ2-3
CDR3nt: TGCGCCAGCAGCTTGACAGGGGGCCAAGATACGCAGTATTTT
CDR3aa: CASSLTGGQDTQYF

v_gene: TRBV7-9
abundance: -
len: 14
d_gene: -
j_gene: TRBJ2-4
CDR3nt: TGTGCCAGCAGCCTGAACCAGGGGACAAACATTCAGTACTTC
CDR3aa: CASSLNQGTNIQYF

v_gene: TRBV9
abundance: -
len: 17
d_gene: TRBD2
j_gene: TRBJ2-5
CDR3nt: TGTGCCAGCAGCGCGGGGACTAGCGGGGGCCTACAAGAGACCCAGTACTTC
CDR3aa: CASSAGTSGGLQETQYF

v_gene: TRBV28
abundance: once
len: 14
d_gene: TRBD1
j_gene: TRBJ1-2
CDR3nt: TGTGCCAGCATTGGCAGAGGGGGCGCGCGGGGCTACACCTTC
CDR3aa: CASIGRGGARGYTF

v_gene: TRBV4-1
abundance: -
len: 17
d_gene: -
j_gene: TRBJ2-6
CDR3nt: TGCGCCAGCAGCCAAGATTTAGGAGCGTCTGGGGCCAACGTCCTGACTTTC
CDR3aa: CASSQDLGASGANVLTF

v_gene: TRBV5-4
abundance: -
len: 14
d_gene: -
j_gene: TRBJ2-5
CDR3nt: TGTGCCAGCAGCAGGAGGGGGCGCGAAGAGACCCAGTACTTC
CDR3aa: CASSRRGREETQYF

v_gene: TRBV5-1
abundance: -
len: 13
d_gene: TRBD1
j_gene: TRBJ2-2
CDR3nt: TGCGCCAGCAGCTTGAGGGGGCCCGGGGAGCTGTTTTTT
CDR3aa: CASSLRGPGELFF

v_gene: TRBV6-6
abundance: -
len: 12
d_gene: -
j_gene: TRBJ1-6
CDR3nt: TGTGCCAGCAGAACGGACAAGTCACCCCTCCACTTT
CDR3aa: CASRTDKSPLHF

v_gene: TRBV7-2
abundance: once
len: 14
d_gene: -
j_gene: TRBJ2-1
CDR3nt: TGTGCCAGCAGTTCCCCCGGTCTCTTCAATGAGCAGTTCTTC
CDR3aa: CASSSPGLFNEQFF

v_gene: TRBV7-2
abundance: -
len: 17
d_gene: -
j_gene: TRBJ2-5
CDR3nt: TGTGCCAGCAGCTTAGTGGCAGGGGGCGGGGGTCAAGAGACCCAGTACTTC
CDR3aa: CASSLVAGGGGQETQYF

v_gene: TRBV3-1/TRBV3-2
abundance: -
len: 14
d_gene: TRBD1
j_gene: TRBJ1-2
CDR3nt: TGTGCCAGCAGCTTGACAGGGCAGGGCTATGGCTACACCTTC
CDR3aa: CASSLTGQGYGYTF

v_gene: TRBV6-5
abundance: -
len: 13
d_gene: -
j_gene: TRBJ1-2
CDR3nt: TGTGCCAGCAGTAATTATCCTAACTATGGCTACACCTTC
CDR3aa: CASSNYPNYGYTF

v_gene: TRBV24-1
abundance: -
len: 13
d_gene: -
j_gene: TRBJ1-6
CDR3nt: TGTGCCGTACGGGGGGCCGATAATTCACCCCTCCACTTT
CDR3aa: CAVRGADNSPLHF

v_gene: TRBV9
abundance: -
len: 14
d_gene: -
j_gene: TRBJ1-6
CDR3nt: TGTGCCAGCAGCGTAAGTTCCCTCGCGGGCCCCCTCCACTTT
CDR3aa: CASSVSSLAGPLHF

v_gene: TRBV2
abundance: -
len: 13
d_gene: -
j_gene: TRBJ2-5
CDR3nt: TGTGCCAGCAGTGAAGGGGGGATGGGGACCCAGTACTTC
CDR3aa: CASSEGGMGTQYF

v_gene: TRBV7-3
abundance: -
len: 14
d_gene: TRBD1
j_gene: TRBJ2-1
CDR3nt: TGTGCCAGCAGCTTGGGACAGGGACACAATGAGCAGTTCTTC
CDR3aa: CASSLGQGHNEQFF

v_gene: TRBV19
abundance: -
len: 17
d_gene: -
j_gene: TRBJ2-1
CDR3nt: TGTGCCAGTAGTCATATTTCGGGGGCTACTAGATACAATGAGCAGTTCTTC
CDR3aa: CASSHISGATRYNEQFF

v_gene: TRBV4-2
abundance: -
len: 18
d_gene: -
j_gene: TRBJ2-3
CDR3nt: TGTGCCAGCAGCCAAGATGAAACCAGAGCACAAAGCACAGATACGCAGTATTTT
CDR3aa: CASSQDETRAQSTDTQYF

v_gene: TRBV12-3/TRBV12-4
abundance: -
len: 12
d_gene: -
j_gene: TRBJ2-3
CDR3nt: TGTGCCAGCAGTGGGACTCAACATACGCAGTATTTT
CDR3aa: CASSGTQHTQYF

v_gene: TRBV7-3
abundance: -
len: 17
d_gene: TRBD1
j_gene: TRBJ2-2
CDR3nt: TGTGCCAGCAGCTTGCGCCCGACAGGGGCCAACACCGGGGAGCTGTTTTTT
CDR3aa: CASSLRPTGANTGELFF

v_gene: TRBV18
abundance: -
len: 13
d_gene: -
j_gene: TRBJ2-5
CDR3nt: TGTGCCAGCCAGGGACTGGACAAAGAGACCCAGTACTTC
CDR3aa: CASQGLDKETQYF

v_gene: TRBV7-8
abundance: -
len: 14
d_gene: TRBD1
j_gene: TRBJ1-2
CDR3nt: TGTGCCAGCAGCCCGGGACAGCCCATCTATGGCTACACCTTC
CDR3aa: CASSPGQPIYGYTF

v_gene: TRBV9
abundance: -
len: 15
d_gene: -
j_gene: TRBJ1-2
CDR3nt: TGTGCCAGCAGCGTAGACCCCATCCTTGTCTATGGCTACACCTTC
CDR3aa: CASSVDPILVYGYTF

v_gene: TRBV4-1
abundance: -
len: 17
d_gene: -
j_gene: TRBJ2-2
CDR3nt: TGCGCCAGCAGCCCGCGGGACCTAACCGCGAACACCGGGGAGCTGTTTTTT
CDR3aa: CASSPRDLTANTGELFF

v_gene: TRBV6-5
abundance: once
len: 15
d_gene: TRBD1
j_gene: TRBJ2-5
CDR3nt: TGTGCCAGCAGACTAGGACAGGGGGCAGGAGAGACCCAGTACTTC
CDR3aa: CASRLGQGAGETQYF